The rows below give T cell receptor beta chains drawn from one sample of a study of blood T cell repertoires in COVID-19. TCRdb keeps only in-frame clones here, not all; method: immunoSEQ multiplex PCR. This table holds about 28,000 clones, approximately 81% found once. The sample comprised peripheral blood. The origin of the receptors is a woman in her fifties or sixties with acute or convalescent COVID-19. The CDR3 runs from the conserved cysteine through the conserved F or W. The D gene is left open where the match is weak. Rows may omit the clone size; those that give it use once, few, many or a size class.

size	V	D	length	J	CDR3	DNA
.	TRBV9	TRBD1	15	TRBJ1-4	CASSVGQGSSEKLFF	TGTGCCAGCAGCGTAGGACAGGGTTCGAGCGAAAAACTGTTTTTT
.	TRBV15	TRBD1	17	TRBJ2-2	CATSRGGQGVRTGELFF	TGTGCCACCAGCAGAGGCGGACAGGGGGTTAGAACCGGGGAGCTGTTTTTT
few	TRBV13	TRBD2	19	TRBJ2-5	CASSLEGAASGSPQETQYF	TGTGCCAGCAGCTTAGAAGGGGCGGCTAGCGGGTCCCCCCAAGAGACCCAGTACTTC
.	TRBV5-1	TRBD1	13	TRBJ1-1	CASSSFSRQGAFF	TGCGCCAGCAGCTCCTTTTCGCGACAGGGAGCTTTCTTT
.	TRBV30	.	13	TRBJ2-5	CAWNRGGQETQYF	TGTGCCTGGAACAGGGGAGGCCAAGAGACCCAGTACTTC
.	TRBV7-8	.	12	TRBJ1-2	CASSEEGRGYTF	TGTGCCAGCAGCGAGGAGGGTAGGGGCTACACCTTC
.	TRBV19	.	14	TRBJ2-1	CASSYGSEPNEQFF	TGTGCCAGTAGTTATGGCAGCGAGCCTAATGAGCAGTTCTTC
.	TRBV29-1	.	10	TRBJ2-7	CSVYQGEQYF	TGCAGCGTTTATCAGGGAGAGCAGTACTTC
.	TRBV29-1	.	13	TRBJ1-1	CSTSVGRNTEAFF	TGCAGCACCTCAGTGGGGAGGAACACTGAAGCTTTCTTT
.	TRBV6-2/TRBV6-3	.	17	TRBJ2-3	CASSYLTAGSSTDTQYF	TGTGCCAGCAGTTACCTTACGGCAGGATCTAGCACAGATACGCAGTATTTT
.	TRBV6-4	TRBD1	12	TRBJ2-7	CASAGGPYEQYF	TGTGCCAGCGCAGGGGGCCCCTACGAGCAGTACTTC
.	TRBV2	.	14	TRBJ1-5	CASRDSSRNQPQHF	TGTGCCAGCAGAGACAGCTCCCGCAATCAGCCCCAGCATTTT
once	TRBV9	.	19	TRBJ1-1	CASSVTRDTVGITNTEAFF	TGTGCCAGCAGCGTGACTCGGGACACAGTCGGTATTACGAACACTGAAGCTTTCTTT
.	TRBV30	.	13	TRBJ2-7	CAWSATVTYEQYF	TGTGCCTGGAGTGCTACAGTAACCTACGAGCAGTACTTC
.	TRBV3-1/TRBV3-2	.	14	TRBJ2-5	CASSLTSPQETQYF	TGTGCCAGCAGCCTCACTAGTCCCCAAGAGACCCAGTACTTC
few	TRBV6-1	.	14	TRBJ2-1	CASSEAPENGEQFF	TGTGCCAGCAGTGAAGCGCCCGAGAACGGTGAGCAGTTCTTC
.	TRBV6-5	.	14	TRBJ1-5	CASRGHNIDQPQHF	TGTGCCAGCAGAGGACATAATATCGATCAGCCCCAGCATTTT
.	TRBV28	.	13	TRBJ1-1	CASSPTANTEAFF	TGTGCCAGCAGCCCTACAGCGAACACTGAAGCTTTCTTT
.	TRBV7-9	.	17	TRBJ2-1	CASSPQTGRGSYNEQFF	TGTGCCAGCTCTCCTCAAACTGGCCGGGGCTCCTACAATGAGCAGTTCTTC
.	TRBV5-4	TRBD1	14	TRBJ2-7	CASSLRTGINEQYF	TGTGCCAGCAGCTTAAGGACAGGGATAAACGAGCAGTACTTC
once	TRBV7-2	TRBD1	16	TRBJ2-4	CASSLVAGGAGNIQYF	TGTGCCAGCAGCTTAGTGGCAGGGGGCGCAGGAAACATTCAGTACTTC
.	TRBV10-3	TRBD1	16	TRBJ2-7	CAISQLFGTGNYEQYF	TGTGCCATCAGCCAACTATTCGGGACAGGCAACTACGAGCAGTACTTC
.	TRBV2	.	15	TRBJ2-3	CASSLGLSSTDTQYF	TGTGCCAGCAGTTTGGGACTTTCTAGCACAGATACGCAGTATTTT
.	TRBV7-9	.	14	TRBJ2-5	CASSLGSGQETQYF	TGTGCCAGCAGCTTAGGATCGGGCCAAGAGACCCAGTACTTC
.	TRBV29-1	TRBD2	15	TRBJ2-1	CSVDAGGPDYNEQFF	TGCAGCGTTGACGCGGGGGGCCCAGACTACAATGAGCAGTTCTTC
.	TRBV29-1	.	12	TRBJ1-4	CSASRGREKLFF	TGCAGCGCCTCCAGGGGAAGGGAAAAACTGTTTTTT
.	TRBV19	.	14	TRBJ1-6	CASSMHSLNSPLHF	TGTGCCAGTAGTATGCACAGCTTAAATTCACCCCTCCACTTT
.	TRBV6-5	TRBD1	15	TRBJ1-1	CASSRNTGASTEAFF	TGTGCCAGCAGCCGGAATACAGGGGCGTCCACTGAAGCTTTCTTT
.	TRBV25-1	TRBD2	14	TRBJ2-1	CASAPGGGWNEQFF	TGTGCCAGCGCCCCTGGCGGGGGTTGGAATGAGCAGTTCTTC
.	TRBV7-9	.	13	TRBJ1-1	CASSPAGDAEAFF	TGTGCCAGCAGCCCCGCAGGGGATGCTGAAGCTTTCTTT